This T cell receptor beta chain was observed in a study of OX40 agonist ivuxolimab in advanced cancers. TCRdb keeps only in-frame clones here, not all; method: immunoSEQ multiplex PCR. The table shows 85,000 to 130,000 clones, with 90% occurring only once. CDR1 and CDR2 from the germline V gene are ENHRY and SYGVKD. CDR3 length: 12 amino acids. The V and J ends lost 0 bases and 12 bases respectively, with 9 bases between them. Overall study findings and caveats: Researchers report that CD8+ T cells had, on average, more expanded clones than CD4+.

Note on this clone: Its antigen is undetermined.

V is TRBV10-3 and J is TRBJ2-1, with D possibly TRBD2 on 5 matching bases. The material sequenced was CD4+ or CD8+ T cells sorted from blood, taken in a trial of the OX40 agonist ivuxolimab. The sequence came from an adult with an advanced solid tumor such as melanoma, head and neck, liver or kidney cancer. CDR3 nucleotides: TGTGCCATCAGTGAGTCTGAGGGTAGGCAGTTCTTC. It encodes CAISESEGRQFF.